This passage covers 23 T cell receptor beta chains from one sample sequenced in a study of cytomegalovirus exposure and HLA in healthy donors. Sequencing was performed with immunoSEQ multiplex PCR; in TCRdb, only in-frame clones are kept and a portion is missing. The sample holds around 86,000 clones, approximately 94% seen once. Sequences were obtained from PBMCs. The receptors here all came from a woman under 40 in good health and CMV-seropositive.

This clone occurred a few times. V gene TRBV4-3 combines with J gene TRBJ1-2, with a weak D call TRBD1 (6 bases). The CDR3 has 16 amino acids. The germline V gene encodes CDR1 LGHNA and CDR2 YSLEER. V lost 0 bases and J lost 4, with 15 bases in between. The CDR3 reads CASSQDLRQGPYGYTF. The CDR3 nucleotides are TGCGCCAGCAGCCAAGATCTACGGCAGGGGCCCTATGGCTACACCTTC.

Only one count was recorded for this clone. V gene TRBV28 combines with J gene TRBJ2-5; D remains unclear. Germline-derived CDR1 and CDR2 are MDHEN and SYDVKM. Trimming stripped 5 bases from V and 1 base from J, with 11 bases between. This CDR3 is built from 14 residues. The DNA of the CDR3 is TGTGCCAGCAGTGTACCACAGACCCAAGAGACCCAGTACTTC. Its protein product is CASSVPQTQETQYF.

The gene calls are TRBV6-6 and TRBJ2-1; weak D call: TRBD2 (5 bases). Germline CDR1 reads MNHNY; CDR2 reads SVGAGI (reference sequence). This CDR3 spans 12 amino acids. Deletions cut 7 bases from V and 15 bases from J, with 19 bases between. Written as DNA, the CDR3 is TGTGCCAGCACCCTGGGTCTAGCTTCTTGGTTCTTC. Protein: CASTLGLASWFF.

This clone showed up just once. The chain employs TRBV5-1 and TRBJ2-1; weak D call: TRBD2 (6 bases). The CDR3 has 18 amino acids. Trimming removed 0 bases from V and 5 bases from J, with 21 bases in between. The germline CDR1 and CDR2 sequences are SGHRS and YFSETQ. The CDR3 DNA reads TGCGCCAGCAGCTTGGATGTTCCGGGAGCGCTTGGGGACAATGAGCAGTTCTTC. It is translated as CASSLDVPGALGDNEQFF.

This chain uses TRBV5-1 with TRBJ2-1; the D gene is possibly TRBD2 (6 bases). Trimming removed 2 bases at V and 6 bases at J, with 15 bases between. This CDR3 has 15 amino acids. The germline gives CDR1 SGHRS, CDR2 YFSETQ. The DNA for the CDR3 is TGCGCCAGCAGCTTCTCGGGGGATCTCATCAATGAGCAGTTCTTC. Translating it yields CASSFSGDLINEQFF.

The chain couples TRBV7-2 to TRBJ2-5, with 7 bases fitting TRBD1. The V and J ends lost 3 bases and 1 base, in that order; junction bases with no gene match: 8. This CDR3 region has 16 residues. Germline V gives CDR1 SGHTA, CDR2 FQGNSA. In DNA, the CDR3 is TGTGCCAGCAGCTTGTTAGGGACAGCGCTCCAAGAGACCCAGTACTTC. Amino acid sequence: CASSLLGTALQETQYF. Looking up the rest from reference TRBV7-2 and TRBJ2-5 gives the full variable domain: GAGVSQSPSNKVTEKGKDVELRCDPISGHTALYWYRQSLGQGLEFLIYFQGNSAPDKSGLPSDRFSAERTGGSVSTLTIQRTQQEDSAVYLCASSLLGTALQETQYFGPGTRLLVL.

This chain links TRBV9 with TRBJ2-3, with D possibly TRBD2 on 5 matching bases. Germline loops: CDR1 SGDLS, CDR2 YYNGEE. This CDR3 region has 15 residues. The ends were cut back, 0 bases at V and 2 bases at J, with 10 bases in the middle. The CDR3 nucleotides read TGTGCCAGCAGCGTAGAGGCGGGTCACACAGATACGCAGTATTTT. Translated: CASSVEAGHTDTQYF.

This chain uses TRBV4-1 with TRBJ2-3; D is perhaps TRBD2 (6 bases). The CDR3 length is 17 residues. The V gene's germline CDR1 is MGHRA and CDR2 YSYEKL. V was cut by 1 base and J by 0 bases, with 14 bases left in between. CDR3 in DNA: TGCGCCAGCAGCCAAGTTATTAGCGGAACTAGCACAGATACGCAGTATTTT. As protein: CASSQVISGTSTDTQYF.

This chain uses TRBV5-1 with TRBJ1-3; D not certain. Trimming cost V 1 base and J 2 bases, with 13 bases left between them. Germline assignment: CDR1 SGHRS and CDR2 YFSETQ. This CDR3 has 16 amino acids. CDR3 sequence (DNA): TGCGCCAGCAGCTTGAATCCAGGAGGAACTGGAAACACCATATATTTT. Protein: CASSLNPGGTGNTIYF.

V usage is TRBV15 and J usage is TRBJ1-2; TRBD1 aligns across 7 bases. This CDR3 contains 15 residues. The germline V gene has CDR1 LNHNV and CDR2 YYDKDF (reference sequence). Losses at the gene ends were 5 bases for V and 5 bases for J; bases not matched to a gene: 11. The CDR3 nucleotides read TGTGCCACCAGCCGAGGAGGGACAGCCGAATATGGCTACACCTTC. It is translated as CATSRGGTAEYGYTF.

The chain has TRBV6-5 and TRBJ2-5; 11 bases fit TRBD1. This CDR3 spans 15 amino acids. J lost 12 bases, V lost 2 bases, and 11 bases had no gene match. Germline lookup yields CDR1 MNHEY and CDR2 SVGAGI. CDR3 sequence (DNA): TGTGCCAGCAGTTACGGGACAGGGGGACATACTCAGGAGTACTTC. It specifies CASSYGTGGHTQEYF.

CDR3 in DNA: TGTGCCAGCAGCGTGGGACTTCGCGCGAACACCGGGGAGCTGTTTTTT. It specifies CASSVGLRANTGELFF. This chain joins TRBV9 and TRBJ2-2; a possible D gene is TRBD2 (6 bases). Germline V gives CDR1 SGDLS, CDR2 YYNGEE. Between the trimmed V and J ends, which lost 2 bases and 0 bases, there was a span of 11 bases. CDR3 length: 16 residues.

V gene TRBV6-5 combines with J gene TRBJ2-7; 9 bases align to TRBD1. V lost 7 bases and J lost 2; bases outside the gene matches: 6. Looked up from germline, CDR1 is MNHEY and CDR2 is SVGAGI. The CDR3 loop spans 14 amino acids. The chain's CDR3 is CASNPGQGTYEQYF. CDR3 bases: TGTGCCAGCAACCCGGGACAGGGAACCTACGAGCAGTACTTC.

The rearrangement uses TRBV7-9 and TRBJ2-7, with D tentatively TRBD1 (6 bases). CDR3 length equals 14 residues. With 5 bases removed from V and 3 bases from J, the gap between germline ends came to 14 bases. Per the germline V gene, CDR1 is SEHNR and CDR2 is FQNEAQ (reference sequence). CDR3 in amino acids: CASSPERQDYEQYF. The CDR3 region has the DNA TGTGCCAGCAGCCCCGAAAGACAGGACTACGAGCAGTACTTC.

This chain joins TRBV4-2 and TRBJ1-2; 7 nucleotides agree with TRBD1. After removal of 4 bases from V and 2 bases from J, the junction contained 4 bases not matched to a gene. The CDR3 contains 14 residues. The V gene's germline CDR1 is LGHNA and CDR2 YNFKEQ. CDR3 in amino acids: CASSPWDRNYGYTF. The CDR3 DNA reads as TGTGCCAGCAGCCCCTGGGACAGAAACTATGGCTACACCTTC.

V gene TRBV7-2 combines with J gene TRBJ2-3; D is uncertain. Trimming removed 1 base from V and 1 base from J, with 9 bases in between. Germline V gene data show CDR1 as SGHTA and CDR2 as FQGNSA. The CDR3 runs to 15 residues. The CDR3 spells CASSLVQQRTDTQYF. The CDR3 nucleotides are TGTGCCAGCAGCTTAGTCCAACAACGCACAGATACGCAGTATTTT.

This rearrangement joins TRBV6-5 to TRBJ2-1, with TRBD1 matching over 8 bases. Germline loops: CDR1 MNHEY, CDR2 SVGAGI. The CDR3 has 15 residues. The V gene end was trimmed by 5 bases and the J gene end by 4 bases; junction bases not matched to a gene: 7. CDR3 in DNA: TGTGCCAGCAGTCCGGACAGGGTAGCGTACAATGAGCAGTTCTTC. This sequence encodes CASSPDRVAYNEQFF.

For the CDR3, the DNA is TGTGCCAGCAGCTATAGGGCTAGCGGGCCCCAGGGTCGGACCCAGTACTTC. Amino acids: CASSYRASGPQGRTQYF. The rearrangement joins TRBV7-2 to TRBJ2-5, with 8 bases fitting TRBD2. CDR3 size: 17 residues. Germline V gene lookup returns CDR1 SGHTA and CDR2 FQGNSA. The V gene end was trimmed by 4 bases and the J gene end by 7 bases; junction bases not matched to a gene: 17.

This clone was seen only once. This sequence joins TRBV5-8 and TRBJ2-5; the D gene is possibly TRBD2 (5 bases). The CDR3 has 14 residues. In germline, CDR1 is SGHTS, CDR2 YDEGEE. Trimming left V 2 bases short and J 3 bases short, with 11 bases between. The CDR3 DNA reads TGTGCCAGCAGCTTTCCTGTGAGGGAAGAGACCCAGTACTTC. Translating gives CASSFPVREETQYF.

The gene calls are TRBV7-2 and TRBJ1-4; D might be TRBD1 (5 bases). V was trimmed by 0 bases and J by 7 bases, leaving 15 bases between them. The CDR3 sequence is 16 residues long. Germline V lookup: CDR1 SGHTA, CDR2 FQGNSA. CDR3 coding DNA: TGTGCCAGCAGCTTAGCGGATTCGGGGGTCGGTGAAAAACTGTTTTTT. Amino acids: CASSLADSGVGEKLFF.

The rearrangement links TRBV10-2 to TRBJ1-2, with TRBD1 matching over 7 bases. With 9 bases clipped from V and 2 bases from J, the junction kept 15 bases outside the gene matches. Germline V CDR1 and CDR2: WSHSY, SAAADI. This CDR3 has 16 residues. The CDR3 DNA reads as TGCGCCAGTACCGAGGGGGCAGGGGTTCACAACTATGGCTACACCTTC. This encodes CASTEGAGVHNYGYTF.

J is TRBJ1-4 and V is TRBV27; 9 bases match TRBD1. This CDR3 region has 17 residues. CDR1 is MNHEY, CDR2 SMNVEV, per germline (reference sequence). J was trimmed by 2 bases and V by 5 bases; bases with no gene match: 9. The CDR3 region is CASSRTGAKWTNEKLFF. The CDR3, as DNA: TGTGCCAGCAGTCGGACAGGGGCCAAGTGGACTAATGAAAAACTGTTTTTT.

This rearrangement joins TRBV2 to TRBJ2-6; 8 bases are a match to TRBD1. Germline loops: CDR1 SNHLY, CDR2 FYNNEI. After removal of 2 bases from V and 3 bases from J, the junction contained 3 bases not matched to a gene. CDR3 length equals 16 residues. The chain's CDR3 is CASSETGGFGANVLTF. The DNA for the CDR3 is TGTGCCAGCAGTGAAACAGGGGGGTTTGGGGCCAACGTCCTGACTTTC.